What follows are 17 T cell receptor beta chains derived from one specimen sequenced in a study of CD8+ T cells in alopecia areata. The treatment: oral pan-JAK inhibitor, 5-10 mg twice daily. Extraction and reverse transcription of RNA yielded cDNA as the sequencing template. The assay was immunoSEQ multiplex PCR, and TCRdb's table has in-frame clones only and misses some. In the table there are about 200,000 clones, roughly two fifths of which are singletons. The sample here was CD4+ T cells sorted from blood, taken between weeks 30 and 35, from a patient treated with tofacitinib. The receptors originated from a human donor with alopecia areata.

The chain is built from TRBV25-1 and TRBJ2-5; the D gene is possibly TRBD2 (6 bases). Germline CDR1 reads MGHDK; CDR2 reads SYGVNS. V was cut by 3 bases and J by 5 bases, with 22 bases left in between. This CDR3 is 17 amino acids long. The CDR3 protein is CASSDPTEGGTRETQYF. DNA of the CDR3: TGTGCCAGCAGTGACCCCACGGAGGGCGGGACGAGGGAGACCCAGTACTTC.

This chain links TRBV7-9 with TRBJ1-2; a possible D gene is TRBD1 (5 bases). CDR1 is SEHNR and CDR2 is FQNEAQ in the germline V gene (reference sequence). This CDR3 is built from 15 residues. Trimming cost V 0 bases and J 0 bases, with 8 bases left between them. CDR3 in amino acids: CASSLAEQANYGYTF. The DNA for the CDR3 is TGTGCCAGCAGCTTAGCCGAACAGGCTAACTATGGCTACACCTTC.

This chain joins TRBV19 and TRBJ2-1, with a weak D call TRBD2 (5 bases). The CDR3 runs to 17 residues. CDR1 is LNHDA, CDR2 SQIVND, per germline (reference sequence). V lost 3 bases, J lost 7 bases, and 22 bases lay in between. As DNA, the CDR3 is TGTGCCAGTAGTATTTTCGGGTCTAGCCGGGGATTAAATGAGCAGTTCTTC. Residues: CASSIFGSSRGLNEQFF. The whole variable domain, remainder taken from reference TRBV19 and TRBJ2-1, is DGGITQSPKYLFRKEGQNVTLSCEQNLNHDAMYWYRQDPGQGLRLIYYSQIVNDFQKGDIAEGYSVSREKKESFPLTVTSAQKNPTAFYLCASSIFGSSRGLNEQFFGPGTRLTVL.

V is TRBV5-1 and J is TRBJ1-1; D unresolved. The CDR3 covers 14 residues. Trimming stripped 0 bases from V and 6 bases from J, with 12 bases between. Germline V CDR1 and CDR2: SGHRS, YFSETQ. The CDR3 nucleotides are TGCGCCAGCAGCTTGGGGACGGGGTACGCTGAAGCTTTCTTT. Amino acid sequence: CASSLGTGYAEAFF.

The rearrangement links TRBV30 to TRBJ2-7, with 8 bases lining up with TRBD2. The ends lost 2 bases at V and 2 bases at J; junction bases unmatched: 14. The germline V gene encodes CDR1 GTSNPN and CDR2 SVGIG (reference sequence). The length of the CDR3 is 17 residues. The CDR3 DNA follows: TGTGCCTGGAGTTCCGCCCCGAGACTAGCGCGGACCTACGAGCAGTACTTC. Encoded protein: CAWSSAPRLARTYEQYF.

This clone was observed a handful of times. The V gene is TRBV9, the J gene TRBJ2-1; no definite D call. CDR3 length: 15 amino acids. CDR1 and CDR2 (germline): SGDLS, YYNGEE. V lost 3 bases and J lost 0, with 10 bases in between. The CDR3 DNA is TGTGCCAGCAGCGCTGGACCCAACTCCTACAATGAGCAGTTCTTC. This gives the protein CASSAGPNSYNEQFF.

This clone was seen a handful of times. The rearrangement joins TRBV11-2 to TRBJ2-3, with unresolved D. The germline CDR1 and CDR2 sequences are SGHAT and FQNNGV. The CDR3 sequence is 12 residues long. Trimming stripped 0 bases from V and 7 bases from J, with 5 bases between. The chain's CDR3 is CASSLEPNTQYF. Here the CDR3 DNA reads TGTGCCAGCAGCTTAGAACCTAATACGCAGTATTTT.

CDR3 in DNA: TGCGCCAGCAGCCCAGGAGGTTGGATGATGTCCTACAATGAGCAGTTCTTC. This encodes CASSPGGWMMSYNEQFF. The rearrangement links TRBV5-1 to TRBJ2-1, with D maybe TRBD2 (5 bases). V lost 4 bases and J 1 base, leaving 18 bases between the germline ends. The V gene's germline CDR1 is SGHRS and CDR2 YFSETQ. This CDR3 has 17 residues.

The J gene is TRBJ2-4, the V gene TRBV30; D could derive from TRBD1 or TRBD2 (6 bases each). This CDR3 spans 15 amino acids. V was clipped by 0 bases and J by 9 bases, with 18 bases between them. In germline, CDR1 is GTSNPN, CDR2 SVGIG (reference sequence). The CDR3 DNA follows: TGTGCCTGGAGTGTATCGGGGGCCTTAGGAGGCATTCAGTACTTC. This gives the protein CAWSVSGALGGIQYF.

Here the CDR3 reads CSVGLLYEQYF. The CDR3 coding sequence is TGCAGCGTTGGGTTACTATACGAGCAGTACTTC. The chain combines TRBV29-1 with TRBJ2-7; D uncertain. The CDR3 loop spans 11 amino acids. Germline V CDR1 and CDR2: SQVTM, ANQGSEA. V was clipped by 4 bases and J by 4 bases, with 8 bases between them.

This chain joins TRBV5-1 and TRBJ2-3; D might be TRBD2 (6 bases). Germline loops: CDR1 SGHRS, CDR2 YFSETQ. The CDR3 length is 15 residues. V dropped 5 bases and J dropped 2 bases, with 15 bases sitting between them. The CDR3, as DNA: TGCGCCAGCAGTCGGTCGGGGACTTACACAGATACGCAGTATTTT. The encoded protein is CASSRSGTYTDTQYF.

The gene calls are TRBV7-2 and TRBJ2-7; TRBD2 matches at 15 bases. CDR1 and CDR2 from the germline V gene are SGHTA and FQGNSA. The CDR3 contains 15 residues. Trimming at V came to 6 bases and at J to 3 bases, leaving 3 bases not matched to a gene. CDR3 sequence reads: CASSWTSGGGYEQYF. The DNA of the CDR3 is TGTGCCAGCAGTTGGACTAGCGGGGGGGGCTACGAGCAGTACTTC.

This chain joins TRBV2 and TRBJ1-2; tentative D call: TRBD1 (5 bases). Germline lookup yields CDR1 SNHLY and CDR2 FYNNEI. The CDR3 sequence is 14 residues long. V lost 5 bases to trimming and J lost 5 bases, with 15 bases between them. CDR3 coding DNA: TGTGCCAGCAGTTCAGGCGGGACTGAGTATGGCTACACCTTC. Translated: CASSSGGTEYGYTF.

The V gene is TRBV5-1, the J gene TRBJ2-1, with 7 positions matching TRBD1. The germline gives CDR1 SGHRS, CDR2 YFSETQ. The trim removed 4 bases at V and 7 bases at J, leaving 11 bases unmatched. The CDR3 runs 15 residues. The CDR3 nucleotides are TGCGCCAGCAGCACCGACAGGGACCTTATGAATGAGCAGTTCTTC. Translating gives CASSTDRDLMNEQFF.

The chain links TRBV11-2 to TRBJ2-1, with D perhaps matching TRBD1 (6 bases). V was trimmed by 5 bases and J by 5 bases, leaving 13 bases between them. The CDR3 consists of 14 residues. CDR1 is SGHAT and CDR2 is FQNNGV in the germline V gene. CDR3 nucleotides: TGTGCCAGCAGCACCTCCGGGACAAACAATGAGCAGTTCTTC. It specifies CASSTSGTNNEQFF.

The chain couples TRBV7-9 to TRBJ2-5; D is unclear. The CDR3 length is 14 residues. The germline V and J ends were trimmed by 1 base and 2 bases, with 8 bases remaining between them. Germline CDR1 and CDR2: SEHNR and FQNEAQ (reference sequence). CDR3 in amino acids: CASSLEGRQETQYF. As DNA, the CDR3 is TGTGCCAGCAGCTTAGAGGGCAGGCAAGAGACCCAGTACTTC.

The chain has TRBV19 and TRBJ1-5; D possibly corresponds to TRBD1 (6 bases). V gave up 5 bases and J gave up 5 bases, with 13 bases separating them. The CDR3 is made up of 14 amino acids. Germline V gene lookup returns CDR1 LNHDA and CDR2 SQIVND (reference sequence). The DNA for the CDR3 is TGTGCCAGTAGTCGGGGGCGAGGGGATCAGCCCCAGCATTTT. It encodes CASSRGRGDQPQHF.